Following are 9 T cell receptor beta chains from one sample sequenced in a study of blood T cell repertoires in COVID-19. TCRdb keeps only in-frame clones here, not all; method: immunoSEQ multiplex PCR. Of over 75,000 clones listed, 75% to 90% were seen once; the top ten hold roughly 5.4%. The specimen sequenced was peripheral blood. The source of these receptors is a woman aged 80 or over with active COVID-19.

The J gene is TRBJ1-1, the V gene TRBV6-5; D is uncertain. CDR3 length: 13 amino acids. Germline V gene data show CDR1 as MNHEY and CDR2 as SVGAGI. V dropped 1 base and J dropped 5 bases, with 8 bases sitting between them. CDR3 loop: CASSYFRGTEAFF. In DNA form, the CDR3 reads TGTGCCAGCAGTTACTTTCGGGGAACTGAAGCTTTCTTT.

This rearrangement joins TRBV2 to TRBJ2-2, with D possibly being TRBD1 (6 bases). The ends were cut back, 7 bases at V and 7 bases at J, with 13 bases in the middle. The CDR3 runs 13 residues. In germline, CDR1 is SNHLY, CDR2 FYNNEI. The CDR3 loop reads CASKSGVSGELFF. CDR3 DNA: TGTGCCAGCAAGTCAGGGGTTAGCGGGGAGCTGTTTTTT.

V usage is TRBV7-9 and J usage is TRBJ2-4, with 7 bases that match TRBD1. Germline V gene lookup returns CDR1 SEHNR and CDR2 FQNEAQ (reference sequence). The CDR3 runs to 17 residues. After removal of 3 bases from V and 1 base from J, the junction contained 9 bases not matched to a gene. The CDR3 DNA reads as TGTGCCAGCAGCTTCGGGACAGTTTCAGGGGCCAAAAACATTCAGTACTTC. This encodes CASSFGTVSGAKNIQYF.

This chain connects TRBV6-5 to TRBJ1-1, with 7 positions matching TRBD1. After removal of 0 bases from V and 1 base from J, the junction contained 2 bases not matched to a gene. The V gene's germline CDR1 is MNHEY and CDR2 SVGAGI. The CDR3 sequence is 15 residues long. The CDR3 DNA follows: TGTGCCAGCAGTTACTCGGGACAGCGGAACACTGAAGCTTTCTTT. Protein product: CASSYSGQRNTEAFF.

In its sample, this clone was seen a few times. The rearrangement links TRBV4-3 to TRBJ2-1, with 11 positions matching TRBD2. Germline CDR1 is LGHNA and CDR2 is YSLEER. The V segment lost 1 base and the J segment 4 bases; nucleotides outside the gene matches: 6. The CDR3 runs to 17 residues. The CDR3 here is CASSQGEGLAVYNEQFF. DNA of the CDR3: TGCGCCAGCAGCCAAGGGGAGGGACTAGCGGTTTACAATGAGCAGTTCTTC.

The gene calls are TRBV28 and TRBJ2-6, with 9 bases fitting TRBD1. The CDR3 extends over 19 amino acids. The J segment lost 0 bases and the V segment lost 7 bases, leaving 13 bases of the junction unmatched. Germline V gene data show CDR1 as MDHEN and CDR2 as SYDVKM. Here the CDR3 reads CASTVAPGTGSSGANVLTF. The CDR3 nucleotides are TGTGCCAGCACCGTCGCTCCCGGGACAGGGAGCTCTGGGGCCAACGTCCTGACTTTC.

This clone was detected once. The V and J genes are TRBV2 and TRBJ2-3; no clear D gene. The CDR3 sequence is 15 residues long. Germline loops: CDR1 SNHLY, CDR2 FYNNEI. The V gene lost 5 bases and the J gene lost 2 bases, with 14 bases spanning the gap. DNA of the CDR3: TGTGCCAGCAGTCGGCGGAGAAGGTTCACAGATACGCAGTATTTT. Protein product: CASSRRRRFTDTQYF.

The V and J genes are TRBV11-3 and TRBJ2-1, with D tentatively TRBD1 (6 bases). The CDR3 length is 14 residues. Trimming shortened V by 3 bases and J by 7 bases, and 13 bases separated the two germline ends. Germline V gene data show CDR1 as SGHNT and CDR2 as YENEEA. The CDR3 loop reads CASSLGHGRNEQFF. CDR3 bases: TGTGCCAGCAGCTTGGGACATGGAAGGAATGAGCAGTTCTTC.

The rearrangement joins TRBV27 to TRBJ1-2; maybe TRBD1 (5 bases). This CDR3 spans 13 amino acids. Germline-derived CDR1 and CDR2 are MNHEY and SMNVEV (reference sequence). V was trimmed by 1 base and J by 4 bases, leaving 7 bases between them. The DNA for the CDR3 is TGTGCCAGCAGTTTATTAGGGGCCTATGGCTACACCTTC. Amino acid sequence: CASSLLGAYGYTF.